The 11 T cell receptor beta chains reported below all come from one sample, sequenced in a study of T cells after yellow fever vaccination. TCRdb re-analysed the 5' RACE reads in MiXCR, keeping a single row per CDR3 protein. The sample has almost 70,000 distinct CDR3 sequences, around 6.2% seen once; the top ten hold less than 2.5%. The sample in question was CD4+ T cells sorted from PBMCs, obtained around 15 days after the first yellow fever vaccination. The receptors come from a man aged 18-30 years who received the YFV17D yellow fever vaccine.

This clonotype occurred many times. The chain recombines TRBV9 with TRBJ2-5; no reliable D call. The V gene lost 3 bases and the J gene lost 1 base, with 4 bases spanning the gap. Germline CDR1 is SGDLS and CDR2 is YYNGEE. The CDR3 is 12 residues long. CDR3 protein: CASSGLQETQYF. The CDR3 nucleotides are TGTGCCAGCAGCGGACTCCAAGAGACCCAGTACTTC.

This clonotype was counted at least ten times. The rearrangement joins TRBV2 to TRBJ1-1; D is perhaps TRBD1 (6 bases). This CDR3 is built from 16 residues. V lost 1 base and J lost 2, with 14 bases in between. The germline gives CDR1 SNHLY, CDR2 FYNNEI. CDR3 DNA sequence: TGTGCCAGCAGTGAAGGTTCGTGGGGGCTCAACACTGAAGCTTTCTTT. Encoded protein: CASSEGSWGLNTEAFF.

This clonotype was detected many times. This sequence joins TRBV4-1 and TRBJ2-3; TRBD2 matches at 8 bases. The CDR3 covers 17 residues. V lost 1 base to trimming and J lost 0 bases; unmatched junction nucleotides: 6. Per the germline V gene, CDR1 is MGHRA and CDR2 is YSYEKL. CDR3 loop: CASSQGGLAGSTDTQYF. The CDR3 DNA follows: TGCGCCAGCAGCCAAGGGGGATTAGCGGGGAGCACAGATACGCAGTATTTT.

This clonotype was seen ten or more times. The CDR3 is CASSLSGLAGQETQYF. The CDR3 bases are TGCGCCAGCAGCTTGTCGGGACTAGCGGGCCAAGAGACCCAGTACTTC. The J gene is TRBJ2-5, the V gene TRBV5-1, with 12 bases matching TRBD2. The CDR3 loop spans 16 amino acids. Trimming removed 1 base from V and 1 base from J; junction bases left unmatched: 2. The germline CDR1 and CDR2 sequences are SGHRS and YFSETQ.

This clonotype was recorded at least ten times. The CDR3 region is CASSLGSLEPYGYTF. In DNA, the CDR3 is TGTGCCAGCAGCTTAGGTTCTCTAGAGCCCTATGGCTACACCTTC. The chain combines TRBV11-2 with TRBJ1-2; no clear D. V was clipped by 1 base and J by 4 bases, with 13 bases between them. Germline CDR1 reads SGHAT; CDR2 reads FQNNGV. The length of the CDR3 is 15 residues. Complete variable domain (other parts from reference TRBV11-2 and TRBJ1-2): EAGVAQSPRYKIIEKRQSVAFWCNPISGHATLYWYQQILGQGPKLLIQFQNNGVVDDSQLPKDRFSAERLKGVDSTLKIQPAKLEDSAVYLCASSLGSLEPYGYTFGSGTRLTVV.

Note on this clonotype: The junction and the germline gene differ at one end; a read error may be behind it. V usage is TRBV5-4 and J usage is TRBJ2-2; D remains unclear. Germline V gene lookup returns CDR1 SGHNT and CDR2 YYREEE (reference sequence). The CDR3 consists of 15 residues. The CDR3 spells CTSSLVHTNTGELFF. The CDR3 DNA is TGTACCAGCAGCTTGGTTCATACAAACACCGGGGAGCTGTTTTTT.

Regarding this clonotype: A much larger clone is a single base away; this may be a read error. The chain couples TRBV9 to TRBJ2-3, with 8 bases matching TRBD1. Trimming cost V 3 bases and J 5 bases; bases outside gene matches: 5. There are 14 residues in the CDR3. CDR1 and CDR2 (germline): SGDLS, YYNGEE. CDR3 sequence reads: CASSAAGGIDTQYF. The CDR3 DNA reads as TGTGCCAGCAGCGCGGCAGGGGGCATAGATACGCAGTATTTT.

This clonotype was found many times. This chain uses TRBV7-2 with TRBJ2-3; D is undetermined. The CDR3 length is 13 residues. V dropped 5 bases and J dropped 6 bases, with 12 bases sitting between them. The germline gives CDR1 SGHTA, CDR2 FQGNSA. The CDR3 DNA sequence: TGTGCCAGCAGCCCGAACCAACGGGATACGCAGTATTTT. Translation: CASSPNQRDTQYF.

This clonotype was picked up many times. The J gene is TRBJ2-5, the V gene TRBV18; 10 nucleotides match TRBD1. This CDR3 region has 16 residues. The germline V gene has CDR1 KGHSH and CDR2 LQKENI. V gave up 4 bases and J gave up 5 bases; unmatched junction bases: 10. CDR3 region: CASSLLAGTGDETQYF. CDR3 nucleotides: TGTGCCAGCTCACTATTGGCCGGGACAGGGGACGAGACCCAGTACTTC.

This clonotype was observed at least ten times. The chain uses TRBV12-3 or TRBV12-4 and TRBJ1-1; D is unclear. The CDR3 sequence is 14 residues long. The V gene lost 6 bases and the J gene lost 2 bases, with 13 bases spanning the gap. The CDR3 DNA sequence: TGTGCCAGCAGCCCCCATTCACCCAACACTGAAGCTTTCTTT. Translated: CASSPHSPNTEAFF.

This clonotype was recorded at least ten times. The rearrangement joins TRBV6-2 or TRBV6-3 to TRBJ1-6; D ambiguous. CDR1 is MNHEY and CDR2 is SVGEGT in the germline V gene. The CDR3 totals 13 residues. Deletions cut 8 bases from V and 9 bases from J, with 14 bases between. The CDR3 protein is CASLATLGSPLHF. CDR3 coding DNA: TGTGCCAGCCTCGCGACCCTTGGTTCACCCCTCCACTTT.